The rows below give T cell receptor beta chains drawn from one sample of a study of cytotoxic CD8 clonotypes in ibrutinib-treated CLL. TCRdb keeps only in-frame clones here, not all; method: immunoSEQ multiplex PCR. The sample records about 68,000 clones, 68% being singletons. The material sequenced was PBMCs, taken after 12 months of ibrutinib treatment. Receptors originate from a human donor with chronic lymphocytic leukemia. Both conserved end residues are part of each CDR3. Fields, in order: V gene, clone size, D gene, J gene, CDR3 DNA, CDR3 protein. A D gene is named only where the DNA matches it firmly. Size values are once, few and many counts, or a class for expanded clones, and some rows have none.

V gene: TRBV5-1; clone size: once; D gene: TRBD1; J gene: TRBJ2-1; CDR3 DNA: TGCGCCAGCAGCAGGGACAGGCGGGATGTCGATGAGCAGTTCTTC; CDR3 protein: CASSRDRRDVDEQFF
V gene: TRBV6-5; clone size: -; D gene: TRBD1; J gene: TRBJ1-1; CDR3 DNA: TGTGCCAGCAGATTTAAGGACAGGGGGAACACTGAAGCTTTCTTT; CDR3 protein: CASRFKDRGNTEAFF
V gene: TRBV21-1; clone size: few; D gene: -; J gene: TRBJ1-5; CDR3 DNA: TGTGCCAGCAGCAAACTCACAGGGGGCGCAGATCAGCCCCAGCATTTT; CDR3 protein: CASSKLTGGADQPQHF
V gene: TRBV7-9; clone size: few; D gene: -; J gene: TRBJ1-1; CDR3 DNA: TGTGCCAGCAGCCCAGGGACATCGAACACTGAAGCTTTCTTT; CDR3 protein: CASSPGTSNTEAFF
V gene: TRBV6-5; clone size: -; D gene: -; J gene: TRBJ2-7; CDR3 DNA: TGTGCCAGCAGATTAACACAGGTTGGGGTGTACGAGCAGTACTTC; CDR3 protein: CASRLTQVGVYEQYF
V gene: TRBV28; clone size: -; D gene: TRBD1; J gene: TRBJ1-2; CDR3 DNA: TGTGCCAGCAGTCCCCACCGGGGACAGATGAATTATGGCTACACCTTC; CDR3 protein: CASSPHRGQMNYGYTF
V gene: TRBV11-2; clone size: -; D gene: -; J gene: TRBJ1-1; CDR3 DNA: TGTGCCAGCAGCTTAAACCGACTCTTGAACACTGAAGCTTTCTTT; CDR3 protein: CASSLNRLLNTEAFF
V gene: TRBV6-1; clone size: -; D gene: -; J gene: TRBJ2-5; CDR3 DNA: TGTGCCAGCAGTGAATGGATAGGCACCCCCCAAGAGACCCAGTACTTC; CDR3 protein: CASSEWIGTPQETQYF
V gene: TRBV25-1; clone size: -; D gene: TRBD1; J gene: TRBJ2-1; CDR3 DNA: TGTGCCAGCAGTGAATATCATAGGACAGGGAGGTTTAGTGAGCAGTTCTTC; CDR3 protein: CASSEYHRTGRFSEQFF
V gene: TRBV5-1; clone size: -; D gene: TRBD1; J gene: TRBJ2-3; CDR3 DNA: TGCGCCAGCAGCTTCCGAGGGGACAGACTCACAGATACGCAGTATTTT; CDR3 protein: CASSFRGDRLTDTQYF
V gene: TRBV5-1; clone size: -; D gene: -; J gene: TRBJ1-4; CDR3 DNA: TGCGCCAGCAGCTTGGGATTGTCTGAAAAACTGTTTTTT; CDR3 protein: CASSLGLSEKLFF
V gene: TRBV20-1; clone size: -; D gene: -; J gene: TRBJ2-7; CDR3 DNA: TGCAGTGCGACCGAGGGGGGCGAGCAGTACTTC; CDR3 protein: CSATEGGEQYF
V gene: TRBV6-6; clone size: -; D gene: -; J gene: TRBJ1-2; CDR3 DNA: TGTGCCAGCAGTTACGCGGGGCGAAATGGCTACACCTTC; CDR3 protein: CASSYAGRNGYTF
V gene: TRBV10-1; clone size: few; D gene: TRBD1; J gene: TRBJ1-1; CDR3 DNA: TGCGCCAGCAGAAAACAGGGGGTAGAAACTGAAGCTTTCTTT; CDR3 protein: CASRKQGVETEAFF
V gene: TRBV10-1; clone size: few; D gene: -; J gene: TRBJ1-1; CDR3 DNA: TGCGCCAGCAGTGCACAGCTGAACACTGAAGCTTTCTTT; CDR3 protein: CASSAQLNTEAFF
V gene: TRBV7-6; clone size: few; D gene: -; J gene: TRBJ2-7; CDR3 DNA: TGTGCCAGCGGAGAACTAGACGTGCAGGCTTTC; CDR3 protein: CASGELDVQAF
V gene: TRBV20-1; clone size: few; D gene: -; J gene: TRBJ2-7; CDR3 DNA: TGCAGTGCTAGAGAAAGGTACGAGCAGTACTTC; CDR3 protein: CSARERYEQYF
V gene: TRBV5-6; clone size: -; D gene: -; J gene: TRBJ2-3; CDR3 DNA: TGTGCCAGCAGCCCGAACAGGGATACGCAGTATTTT; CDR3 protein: CASSPNRDTQYF
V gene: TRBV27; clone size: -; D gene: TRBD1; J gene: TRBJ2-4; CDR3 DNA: TGTGCCAGCAGTGCCGGGACAGGGGGCCTCGCCAAAAACATTCAGTACTTC; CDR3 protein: CASSAGTGGLAKNIQYF
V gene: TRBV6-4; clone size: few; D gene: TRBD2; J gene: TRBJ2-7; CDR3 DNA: TGTGCCAGCAGTGAGAGGGAAGCGGGGCCCTACGAGCAGTACTTC; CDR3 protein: CASSEREAGPYEQYF
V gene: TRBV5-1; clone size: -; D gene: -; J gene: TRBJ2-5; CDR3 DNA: TGCGCCAGCAGCTTGGCCTTCGGTAACCAAGAGACCCAGTACTTC; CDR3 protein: CASSLAFGNQETQYF
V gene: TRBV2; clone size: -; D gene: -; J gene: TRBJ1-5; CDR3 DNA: TGTGCCAGCAGTGAAGGGTTAGATCAGCCCCAGCATTTT; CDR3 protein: CASSEGLDQPQHF
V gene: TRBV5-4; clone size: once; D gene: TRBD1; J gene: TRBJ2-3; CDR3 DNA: TGTGCCAGCGGGCGGACAGGGGGCACAGATACGCAGTATTTT; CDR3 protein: CASGRTGGTDTQYF
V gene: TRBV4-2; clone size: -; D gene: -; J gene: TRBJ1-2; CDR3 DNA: TGTGCCAGCAGCCAAGTGACGGCACACCTCAACTATGGCTACACCTTC; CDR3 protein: CASSQVTAHLNYGYTF
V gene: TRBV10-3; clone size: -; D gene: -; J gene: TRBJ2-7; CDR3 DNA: TGTGCCATCAGCCGGCCGTCTACCTACGAGCAGTACTTC; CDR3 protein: CAISRPSTYEQYF
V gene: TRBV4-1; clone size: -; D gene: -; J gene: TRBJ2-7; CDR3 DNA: TGCGCCAGCAGCCAAGTTTTGGGTGGAAAGTACGAGCAGTACTTC; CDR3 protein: CASSQVLGGKYEQYF
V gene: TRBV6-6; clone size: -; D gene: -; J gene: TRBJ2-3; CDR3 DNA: TGTGCCAGCGGAGGTGACAGCACAGATACGCAGTATTTT; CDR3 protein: CASGGDSTDTQYF
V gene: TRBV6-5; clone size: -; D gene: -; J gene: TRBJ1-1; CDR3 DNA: TGTGCCAGCAGTTCGGGCACTGAAGCTTTCTTT; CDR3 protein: CASSSGTEAFF
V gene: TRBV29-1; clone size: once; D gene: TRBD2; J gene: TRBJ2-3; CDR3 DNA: TGCAGCGTTGGAGGGACTAGCGGGGGGGCCGTAGATACGCAGTATTTT; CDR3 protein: CSVGGTSGGAVDTQYF